The clone carrying this T cell receptor (beta chain) was seen repeatedly, ten times or more. Its antigen is still unknown. These data come from a study of identical twins. Study conclusions and caveats: Cross-sectional statistical analysis was relied on for the conclusions, without the same donors being followed. There is a chance that invariant MAIT and iNKT cells partially muddied zero-insertion analyses. Model-predicted out-of-frame TCR alpha sharing fell below observed values in monozygotic twins.

TCRdb recomputed calls from the 5' RACE reads with MiXCR, one row per CDR3 protein. The table includes more than 250,000 distinct CDR3 sequences, 8% to 9% detected once. Each donor was a healthy Caucasian. CDR3 length equals 16 residues. Germline lookup yields CDR1 SGHAT and CDR2 FQNNGV. V was pared by 2 bases and J by 7 bases, with 9 bases of the junction left unmatched. The same sample was also used in a study of yellow fever vaccine responses in identical twins.

The gene calls are TRBV11-2 and TRBJ1-4, with TRBD1 identical over 8 bases. The sequence derives from a woman between 18 and 29 years old in good health. The sample comprised memory (CD45RO+) T cells sorted from blood. The CDR3 region has the DNA TGTGCCAGCAGCTTAACCGGGACAGGCTTATTTGAAAAACTGTTTTTT. Its protein is CASSLTGTGLFEKLFF.